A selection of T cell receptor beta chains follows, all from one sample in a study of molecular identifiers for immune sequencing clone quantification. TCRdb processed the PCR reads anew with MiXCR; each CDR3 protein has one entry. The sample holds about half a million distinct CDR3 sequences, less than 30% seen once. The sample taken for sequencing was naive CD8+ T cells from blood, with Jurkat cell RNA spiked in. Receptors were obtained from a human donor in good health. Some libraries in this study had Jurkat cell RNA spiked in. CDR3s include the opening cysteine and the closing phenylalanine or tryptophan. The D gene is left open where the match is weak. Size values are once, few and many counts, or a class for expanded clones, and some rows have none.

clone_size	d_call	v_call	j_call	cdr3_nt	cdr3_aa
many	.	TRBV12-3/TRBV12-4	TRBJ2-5	TGTGCCAGCAGTTTTCTACGTGCGCTCCAAGAGACCCAGTACTTC	CASSFLRALQETQYF
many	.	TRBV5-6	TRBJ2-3	TGTGCCAGCAGCTGGGGGGACAGCACAGATACGCAGTATTTT	CASSWGDSTDTQYF
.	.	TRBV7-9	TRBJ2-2	TGTGCCAGCAGCTTAGCGGTTTTGGACCCCGGGGAGCTGTTTTTT	CASSLAVLDPGELFF
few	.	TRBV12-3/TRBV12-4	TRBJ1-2	TGTGCCAGCAGTTTTGACAGCAACTATGGCTACACCTTC	CASSFDSNYGYTF
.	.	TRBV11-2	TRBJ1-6	TGTGCCAGCAGCTTAACAGGCTATAATTCACCCCTCGACTTT	CASSLTGYNSPLDF
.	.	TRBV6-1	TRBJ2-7	TGTGCCAGCAGTGAACCACAGGGCCACTACGAGCAGTACTTC	CASSEPQGHYEQYF
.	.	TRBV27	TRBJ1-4	TGTGCCAGCAGTGTTGTGGGCTGGAATGAAAAACTGTTTTTT	CASSVVGWNEKLFF
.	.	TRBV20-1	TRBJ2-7	TGCAGTGCTAGAGATCCGGACTCCAACTACGAGCAGTACTTC	CSARDPDSNYEQYF
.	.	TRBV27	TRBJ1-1	TGTGCCAGCAGTTATTATATGGGATTGTCAGACACTGAAGCTTTCTTT	CASSYYMGLSDTEAFF
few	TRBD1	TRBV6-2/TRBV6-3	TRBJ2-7	TGTGCCAGCAGTTACGCCCCGGACAGGGACTCGAAGCAGTACTTC	CASSYAPDRDSKQYF
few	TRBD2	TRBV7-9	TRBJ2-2	TGTGCCAGCAGCCCGATAGCGGGAGGCTCCGTTACGGAGCTGTTTTTT	CASSPIAGGSVTELFF
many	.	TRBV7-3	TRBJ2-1	TGTGCCAGCAGCTTTGGCCCATACAATGAGCAGTTCTTC	CASSFGPYNEQFF
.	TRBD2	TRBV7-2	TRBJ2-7	TGTGCCAGCAGCATCGGGGGGGGGACCTCCTACGAGCAGTACTTC	CASSIGGGTSYEQYF
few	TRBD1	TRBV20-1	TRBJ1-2	TGCAGTGCTAGAGATTTCCAGGGGGCGATTAGAAGTCATGGCTACACCTTC	CSARDFQGAIRSHGYTF
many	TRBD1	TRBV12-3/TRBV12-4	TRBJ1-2	TGTGCCAGCAGTTTGGGGGACAGGTACTATGGCTACACCTTC	CASSLGDRYYGYTF
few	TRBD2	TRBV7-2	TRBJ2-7	TGTGCCAGCAGCTCCGGGGGGGGATCCAACGAGCAGTACTTC	CASSSGGGSNEQYF
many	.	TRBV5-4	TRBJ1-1	TGTGCCAGCAGCTTGGAAGGGGCCAATGAAGCTTTCTTT	CASSLEGANEAFF
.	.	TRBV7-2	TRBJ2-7	TGTGCCAGCAGTTTTTTTCCCTCGTCGGGCTACGAGCAGTACTTC	CASSFFPSSGYEQYF
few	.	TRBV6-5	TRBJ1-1	TGTGCCAGCAGTGGGGGCGGTCGGGGACGGACTGAAGCTTTCTTT	CASSGGGRGRTEAFF
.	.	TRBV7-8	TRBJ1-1	TGTGGCAGCAGCTTAGACGGGGGGGTTGAAGCTTTCTTT	CGSSLDGGVEAFF
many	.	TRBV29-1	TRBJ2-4	TGCAGCGTTGAAAAGACAGACGAAAACATTCAGTACTTC	CSVEKTDENIQYF
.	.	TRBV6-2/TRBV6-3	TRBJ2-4	TGTGCCAGCAGTTACTTCGGGTCAGCCAAAAACATTCAGTACTTC	CASSYFGSAKNIQYF
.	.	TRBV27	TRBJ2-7	TGTGCCAGCAGTTTAGGTGGGACCGCGTACGAGCAGTACTTC	CASSLGGTAYEQYF
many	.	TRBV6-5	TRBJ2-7	TGTGCCAGCGGTACCCTCGACCGACCAGCCCCCGACGAGCAGTACTTC	CASGTLDRPAPDEQYF
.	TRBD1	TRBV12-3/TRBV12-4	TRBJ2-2	TGTGCCAGCAGACACGCGCTGACAGGGGCCGCGAACACCGGGGAGCTGTTTTTT	CASRHALTGAANTGELFF
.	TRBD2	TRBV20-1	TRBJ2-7	TGCAGTGCTAGAGACCTTAGCGGGGGCCCCTACGAGCAGTACTTC	CSARDLSGGPYEQYF
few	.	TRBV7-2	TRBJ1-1	TGTGCCAGCAGTTATACAGCCAACACTGAAGCTTTCTTT	CASSYTANTEAFF
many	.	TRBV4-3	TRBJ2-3	TGCGCCAGCAGCCAAGACCCGCCGCCAGGATACACAGATACGCAGTATTTT	CASSQDPPPGYTDTQYF